The following is a T cell receptor (beta chain) sequence with its context. CDR3 length equals 14 residues. Germline-derived CDR1 and CDR2 are KGHSH and LQKENI. The V gene lost 3 bases and the J gene lost 1 base, with 6 bases spanning the gap. Assay used: immunoSEQ multiplex PCR; TCRdb lists only in-frame clones, some missing. The table has around 63,000 clones, 91% seen once. This entry belongs to a study of T cell changes during pregnancy in multiple sclerosis. This TCR was recovered from a female donor in good health, enrolled as a control in a pregnancy study. The V call is TRBV18, the J call TRBJ2-2; a weak D match, TRBD1 (6 bases). The material was peripheral blood, obtained after pregnancy. In DNA form, the CDR3 reads TGTGCCAGCTCACCGGACAGGAACACCGGGGAGCTGTTTTTT. It specifies CASSPDRNTGELFF. Looking up the rest from reference TRBV18 and TRBJ2-2 gives the full variable domain: NAGVMQNPRHLVRRRGQEARLRCSPMKGHSHVYWYRQLPEEGLKFMVYLQKENIIDESGMPKERFSAEFPKEGPSILRIQQVVRGDSAAYFCASSPDRNTGELFFGEGSRLTVL.